Listed below are T cell receptor beta chains from one sample, sequenced in a study of early T cells in non-severe SARS-CoV-2 infection. TCRdb reanalysed the 5' RACE reads using MiXCR and keeps one entry per CDR3 protein. Of about 30,000 distinct CDR3 sequences listed, around 4% are singletons. The sequencing sample was made of whole blood. The origin of the receptors is an adult who was a healthcare worker with PCR-confirmed SARS-CoV-2 infection or an uninfected control (not recorded which). CDR3s include the opening cysteine and the closing phenylalanine or tryptophan. The order of the fields is clone size, D gene, V gene, J gene, CDR3 protein, CDR3 DNA. D genes are given only for firm matches. Clone sizes are given selectively: once, few, many, or a class where the clone is expanded.

size: many; D: TRBD1; V: TRBV30; J: TRBJ2-7; CDR3: CAWRGQGDREQYF; DNA: TGTGCCTGGAGGGGGCAGGGGGACCGCGAGCAGTACTTC
size: many; D: .; V: TRBV12-3/TRBV12-4; J: TRBJ2-7; CDR3: CASISDRSRGEQYF; DNA: TGTGCCAGCATCTCGGACAGGTCCCGGGGGGAGCAGTACTTC
size: many; D: .; V: TRBV18; J: TRBJ2-7; CDR3: CASSSLSPRQATSYEQYF; DNA: TGTGCCAGCTCTTCGCTGTCCCCCCGGCAGGCGACCTCCTACGAGCAGTACTTC
size: many; D: .; V: TRBV10-2; J: TRBJ1-1; CDR3: CASTPRTDTEAFF; DNA: TGCGCCAGCACCCCACGGACAGACACTGAAGCTTTCTTT
size: many; D: TRBD1; V: TRBV7-9; J: TRBJ2-7; CDR3: CASSSTGPSSYEQYF; DNA: TGTGCCAGCAGCTCGACAGGGCCGAGCTCCTACGAGCAGTACTTC
size: many; D: .; V: TRBV27; J: TRBJ2-1; CDR3: CASSAGSRYNEQFF; DNA: TGTGCCAGCAGTGCGGGGAGCCGTTACAATGAGCAGTTCTTC
size: .; D: .; V: TRBV7-2; J: TRBJ2-1; CDR3: CASSLVRLVTGEQFF; DNA: TGTGCCAGCAGCTTAGTGAGGTTGGTTACGGGTGAGCAGTTCTTC
size: many; D: .; V: TRBV29-1; J: TRBJ2-7; CDR3: CSVVDVPYEQYF; DNA: TGCAGCGTTGTGGACGTACCCTACGAGCAGTACTTC
size: many; D: TRBD1; V: TRBV5-1; J: TRBJ2-7; CDR3: CASSLEQGLGEQYF; DNA: TGCGCCAGCAGCTTGGAACAGGGGTTAGGTGAGCAGTACTTC
size: few; D: .; V: TRBV30; J: TRBJ2-2; CDR3: CAWGRLPNTGELFF; DNA: TGTGCTTGGGGGAGGCTCCCGAACACCGGGGAGCTGTTTTTT
size: many; D: .; V: TRBV10-3; J: TRBJ2-2; CDR3: CAISRDTGELFF; DNA: TGTGCCATCAGTAGGGACACCGGGGAGCTGTTTTTT
size: many; D: TRBD1; V: TRBV27; J: TRBJ2-2; CDR3: CASSLSGAGGRTGELFF; DNA: TGTGCCAGCAGCCTTTCAGGGGCAGGGGGACGGACCGGGGAGCTGTTTTTT
size: many; D: .; V: TRBV12-5; J: TRBJ1-5; CDR3: CASAWNSNQPQHF; DNA: TGTGCTAGTGCATGGAATAGCAATCAGCCCCAGCATTTT
size: few; D: .; V: TRBV5-1; J: TRBJ2-7; CDR3: CASSLGPGPYEQYF; DNA: TGCGCCAGCAGCTTGGGACCCGGGCCATACGAGCAGTACTTC
size: many; D: .; V: TRBV7-9; J: TRBJ2-1; CDR3: CASSESGVWQAYSSYNEQFF; DNA: TGTGCCAGCAGCGAATCGGGCGTATGGCAAGCCTACAGCTCCTACAATGAGCAGTTCTTC
size: many; D: .; V: TRBV20-1; J: TRBJ1-3; CDR3: CSASPPGSGGNTIYF; DNA: TGCAGTGCTAGCCCCCCCGGCTCCGGGGGAAACACCATATATTTT
size: .; D: .; V: TRBV18; J: TRBJ1-2; CDR3: CASSSDGNYGYTF; DNA: TGTGCCAGCTCATCGGACGGAAACTATGGCTACACCTTC
size: many; D: .; V: TRBV27; J: TRBJ2-3; CDR3: CATRPSISTDTQYF; DNA: TGTGCCACTCGACCCAGCATAAGCACAGATACGCAGTATTTT
size: many; D: .; V: TRBV7-2; J: TRBJ2-1; CDR3: CASSPPSSGAWNEQFF; DNA: TGTGCCAGCAGCCCCCCTTCAAGTGGGGCCTGGAATGAGCAGTTCTTC
size: .; D: TRBD1; V: TRBV5-6; J: TRBJ1-5; CDR3: CASSFGTGQGQPQHF; DNA: TGTGCCAGCAGCTTTGGGACAGGCCAGGGTCAGCCCCAGCATTTT
size: many; D: TRBD1; V: TRBV19; J: TRBJ2-1; CDR3: CASRKTGITYNEQFF; DNA: TGTGCCAGTAGGAAGACAGGGATCACCTACAATGAGCAGTTCTTC
size: .; D: .; V: TRBV20-1; J: TRBJ2-7; CDR3: CSARTGRSYEQYF; DNA: TGCAGTGCTCGGACGGGACGCTCCTACGAGCAGTACTTC
size: .; D: TRBD1; V: TRBV10-3; J: TRBJ2-1; CDR3: CAISVGGQGTYNEQFF; DNA: TGTGCCATCAGTGTCGGAGGACAGGGTACCTACAATGAGCAGTTCTTC
size: many; D: TRBD1; V: TRBV18; J: TRBJ1-6; CDR3: CASSGTEGSPLHF; DNA: TGTGCCAGCTCCGGGACAGAAGGTTCACCCCTCCACTTT
size: many; D: TRBD2; V: TRBV2; J: TRBJ2-1; CDR3: CASRDGPGLAGYNEQFF; DNA: TGTGCCAGCAGAGATGGACCGGGACTAGCAGGCTACAATGAGCAGTTCTTC
size: many; D: .; V: TRBV12-3/TRBV12-4; J: TRBJ1-1; CDR3: CASAGEGLTEAFF; DNA: TGTGCCAGCGCTGGAGAGGGGCTAACTGAAGCTTTCTTT
size: .; D: TRBD2; V: TRBV5-1; J: TRBJ2-1; CDR3: CASSPTGAGASYNEQFF; DNA: TGCGCCAGCAGCCCGACCGGGGCGGGAGCGTCCTACAATGAGCAGTTCTTC
size: many; D: .; V: TRBV6-1; J: TRBJ2-3; CDR3: CASSPGTVADTQYF; DNA: TGTGCCAGCAGTCCCGGGACGGTAGCAGATACGCAGTATTTT
size: few; D: .; V: TRBV14; J: TRBJ1-2; CDR3: CASSQSRASGYTF; DNA: TGTGCCAGCAGCCAAAGCAGGGCCTCTGGCTACACCTTC
size: many; D: .; V: TRBV20-1; J: TRBJ1-1; CDR3: CSAHYRVREAFF; DNA: TGCAGTGCTCACTACCGGGTGCGAGAAGCTTTCTTT
size: many; D: .; V: TRBV10-3; J: TRBJ2-1; CDR3: CAINTGRGEMYNEQFF; DNA: TGTGCCATAAACACAGGTCGCGGAGAGATGTACAATGAGCAGTTCTTC
size: .; D: .; V: TRBV7-2; J: TRBJ1-3; CDR3: CASADGRSENTIYF; DNA: TGTGCCAGCGCGGACGGCCGCTCTGAAAACACCATATATTTT
size: medium-sized; D: .; V: TRBV9; J: TRBJ2-3; CDR3: CASSVVGQADTQYF; DNA: TGTGCCAGCAGCGTAGTCGGGCAGGCAGATACGCAGTATTTT
size: many; D: .; V: TRBV6-6; J: TRBJ2-2; CDR3: CASTTSGGRPPTNTGELFF; DNA: TGTGCCAGCACCACATCAGGCGGCAGACCACCTACGAACACCGGGGAGCTGTTTTTT
size: .; D: .; V: TRBV27; J: TRBJ2-5; CDR3: CASSPGGGPPQETQYF; DNA: TGTGCCAGCAGTCCCGGAGGGGGGCCCCCTCAGGAGACCCAGTACTTC
size: many; D: .; V: TRBV29-1; J: TRBJ2-7; CDR3: CSVEVGVVSGEQYF; DNA: TGCAGCGTTGAAGTAGGGGTGGTGTCCGGCGAGCAGTACTTC
size: medium-sized; D: .; V: TRBV7-2; J: TRBJ2-5; CDR3: CASSLRGATTSGETQYF; DNA: TGTGCCAGCAGCCTACGAGGGGCTACAACCAGCGGAGAGACCCAGTACTTC
size: many; D: .; V: TRBV7-9; J: TRBJ1-2; CDR3: CASSPPRDLVRGNYGYTF; DNA: TGTGCCAGCAGCCCCCCCCGGGATCTCGTTCGGGGAAACTATGGCTACACCTTC
size: many; D: .; V: TRBV4-2; J: TRBJ1-1; CDR3: CASSRGDKGSFF; DNA: TGTGCCAGCAGCCGCGGGGACAAGGGATCTTTCTTT
size: many; D: TRBD2; V: TRBV2; J: TRBJ2-2; CDR3: CASSLTAGGGTGELFF; DNA: TGTGCCAGCAGCTTGACCGCGGGGGGCGGTACCGGGGAGCTGTTTTTT
size: few; D: .; V: TRBV18; J: TRBJ2-7; CDR3: CASSPEAVSYEQYF; DNA: TGTGCCAGCTCACCCGAGGCAGTCTCCTACGAGCAGTACTTC
size: .; D: .; V: TRBV4-1; J: TRBJ2-7; CDR3: CASSPFPGHHTPTYEQYF; DNA: TGCGCCAGCAGCCCGTTCCCGGGACACCATACGCCCACCTACGAGCAGTACTTC
size: many; D: .; V: TRBV7-2; J: TRBJ1-5; CDR3: CASSLRGGHQPQHF; DNA: TGTGCCAGCAGCTTACGGGGTGGTCATCAGCCCCAGCATTTT
size: many; D: .; V: TRBV25-1; J: TRBJ2-5; CDR3: CASSEGGGGTQYF; DNA: TGTGCCAGCAGTGAAGGCGGAGGTGGGACCCAGTACTTC
size: .; D: .; V: TRBV5-4; J: TRBJ2-6; CDR3: CASFSGYGANVLTF; DNA: TGTGCCAGCTTTTCAGGGTATGGGGCCAACGTCCTGACTTTC